This TCR beta chain was found in a study of shared clonotypes between healthy human individuals. In the study overall: CD8 memory received one plate per donor, CD8 naive two, CD4 memory three and CD4 naive three.

The ends lost 4 bases at V and 3 bases at J; junction bases unmatched: 14. The length of the CDR3 is 18 residues. Germline V gene lookup returns CDR1 MGHRA and CDR2 YSYEKL. Every immunoSEQ plate was one replicate of a subset's evenly spread DNA. Assay: immunoSEQ multiplex PCR; the TCRdb copy retains only in-frame clones and omits some. The sample lists a few hundred thousand clones; around 70% were seen once. The source material was memory CD4+ T cells sorted from blood. Subset noted: CD45RA-negative fraction. The V gene is TRBV4-1, the J gene TRBJ2-1; 8 bases line up with TRBD2. This TCR was recovered from a man younger than 45 in good health. The CDR3 DNA follows: TGCGCCAGCAGCCCTATATTAACGGGACTAGGCGTCTACAATGAGCAGTTCTTC. This codes for CASSPILTGLGVYNEQFF.